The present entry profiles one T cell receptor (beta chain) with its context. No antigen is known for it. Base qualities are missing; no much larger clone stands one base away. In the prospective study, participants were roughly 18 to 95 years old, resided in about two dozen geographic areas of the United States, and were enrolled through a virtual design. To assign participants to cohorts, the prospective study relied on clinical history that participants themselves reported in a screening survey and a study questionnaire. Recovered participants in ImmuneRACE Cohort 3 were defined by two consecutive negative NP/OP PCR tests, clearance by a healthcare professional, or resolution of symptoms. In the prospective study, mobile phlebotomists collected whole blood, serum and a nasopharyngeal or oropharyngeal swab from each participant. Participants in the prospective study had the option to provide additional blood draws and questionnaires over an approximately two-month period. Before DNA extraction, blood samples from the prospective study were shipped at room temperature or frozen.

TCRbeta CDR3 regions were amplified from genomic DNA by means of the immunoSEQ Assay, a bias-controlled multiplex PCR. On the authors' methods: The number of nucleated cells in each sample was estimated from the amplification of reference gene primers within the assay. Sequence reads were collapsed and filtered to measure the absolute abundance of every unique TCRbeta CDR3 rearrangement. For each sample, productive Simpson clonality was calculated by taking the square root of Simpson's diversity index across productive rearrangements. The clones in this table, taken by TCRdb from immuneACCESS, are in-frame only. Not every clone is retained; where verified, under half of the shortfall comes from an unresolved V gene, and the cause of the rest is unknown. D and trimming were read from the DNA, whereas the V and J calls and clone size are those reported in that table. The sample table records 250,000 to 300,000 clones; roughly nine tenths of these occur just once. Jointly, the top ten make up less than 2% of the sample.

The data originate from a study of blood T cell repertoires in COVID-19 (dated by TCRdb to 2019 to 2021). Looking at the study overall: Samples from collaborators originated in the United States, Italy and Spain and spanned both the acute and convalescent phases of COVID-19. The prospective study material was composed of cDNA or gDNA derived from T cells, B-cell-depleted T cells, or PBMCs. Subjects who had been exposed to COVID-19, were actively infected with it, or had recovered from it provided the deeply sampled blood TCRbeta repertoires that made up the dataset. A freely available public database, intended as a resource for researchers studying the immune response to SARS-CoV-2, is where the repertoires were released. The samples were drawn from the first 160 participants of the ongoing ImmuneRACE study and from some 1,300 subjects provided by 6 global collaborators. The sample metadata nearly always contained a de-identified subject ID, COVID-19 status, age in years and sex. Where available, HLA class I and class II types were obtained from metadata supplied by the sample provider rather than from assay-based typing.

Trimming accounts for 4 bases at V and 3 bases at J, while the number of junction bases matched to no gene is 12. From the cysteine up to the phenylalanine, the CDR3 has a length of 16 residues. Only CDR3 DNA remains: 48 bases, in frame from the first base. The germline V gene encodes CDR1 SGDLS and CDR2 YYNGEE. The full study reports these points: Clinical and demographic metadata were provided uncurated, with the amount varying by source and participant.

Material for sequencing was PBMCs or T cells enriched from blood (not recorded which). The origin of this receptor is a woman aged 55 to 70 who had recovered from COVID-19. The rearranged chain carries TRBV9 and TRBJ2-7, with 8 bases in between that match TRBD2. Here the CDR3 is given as CASSTQAGVLLYEQYF. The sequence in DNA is TGTGCCAGCAGCACCCAAGCGGGAGTGCTTCTCTACGAGCAGTACTTC.